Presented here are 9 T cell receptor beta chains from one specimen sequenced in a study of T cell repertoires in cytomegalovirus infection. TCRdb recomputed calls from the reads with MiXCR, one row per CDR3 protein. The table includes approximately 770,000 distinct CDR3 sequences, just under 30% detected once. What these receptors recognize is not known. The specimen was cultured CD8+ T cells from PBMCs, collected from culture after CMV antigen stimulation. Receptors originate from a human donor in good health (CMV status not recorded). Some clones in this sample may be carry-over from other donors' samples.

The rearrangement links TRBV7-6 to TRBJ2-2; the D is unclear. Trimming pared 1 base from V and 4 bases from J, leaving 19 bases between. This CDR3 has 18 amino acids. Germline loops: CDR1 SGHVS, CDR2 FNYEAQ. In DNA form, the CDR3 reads TGTGCCAGCAGCTTAGTAAAGGAGCTACCCTTGCCCACCGGGGAGCTGTTTTTT. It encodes CASSLVKELPLPTGELFF. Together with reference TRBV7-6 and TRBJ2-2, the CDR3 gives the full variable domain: GAGVSQSPRYKVTKRGQDVALRCDPISGHVSLYWYRQALGQGPEFLTYFNYEAQQDKSGLPNDRFSAERPEGSISTLTIQRTEQRDSAMYRCASSLVKELPLPTGELFFGEGSRLTVL.

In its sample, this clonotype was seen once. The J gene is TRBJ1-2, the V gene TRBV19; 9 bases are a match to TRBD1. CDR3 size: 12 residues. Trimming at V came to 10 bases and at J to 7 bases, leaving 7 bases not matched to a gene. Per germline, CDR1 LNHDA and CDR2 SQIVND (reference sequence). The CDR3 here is CAIATDRGGYTF. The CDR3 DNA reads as TGTGCCATCGCTACGGACAGGGGTGGCTACACCTTC.

The CDR3 loop reads CASSYSLVGLNTEAFF. In DNA form, the CDR3 reads TGTGCCAGCAGTTACTCATTGGTAGGGCTGAACACTGAAGCTTTCTTT. This chain uses TRBV6-6 with TRBJ1-1; no clear D. The CDR3 contains 16 residues. Looked up from germline, CDR1 is MNHNY and CDR2 is SVGAGI (reference sequence). Trimming took off 0 bases at V and 0 bases at J, with 11 bases between the two ends.

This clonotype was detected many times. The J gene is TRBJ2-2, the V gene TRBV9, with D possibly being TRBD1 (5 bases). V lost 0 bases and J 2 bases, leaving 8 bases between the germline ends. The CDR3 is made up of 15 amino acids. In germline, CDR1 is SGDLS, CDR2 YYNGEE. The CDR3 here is CASSVAGQNTGELFF. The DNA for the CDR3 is TGTGCCAGCAGCGTAGCCGGACAAAACACCGGGGAGCTGTTTTTT.

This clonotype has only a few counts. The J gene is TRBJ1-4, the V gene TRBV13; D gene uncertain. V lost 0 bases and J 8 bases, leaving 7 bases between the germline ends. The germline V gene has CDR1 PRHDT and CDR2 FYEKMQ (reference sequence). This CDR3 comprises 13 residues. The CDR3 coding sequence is TGTGCCAGCAGCTTAGGGGCGATGGAAAAACTGTTTTTT. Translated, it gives CASSLGAMEKLFF. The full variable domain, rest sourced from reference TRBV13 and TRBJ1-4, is AAGVIQSPRHLIKEKRETATLKCYPIPRHDTVYWYQQGPGQDPQFLISFYEKMQSDKGSIPDRFSAQQFSDYHSELNMSSLELGDSALYFCASSLGAMEKLFFGSGTQLSVL.

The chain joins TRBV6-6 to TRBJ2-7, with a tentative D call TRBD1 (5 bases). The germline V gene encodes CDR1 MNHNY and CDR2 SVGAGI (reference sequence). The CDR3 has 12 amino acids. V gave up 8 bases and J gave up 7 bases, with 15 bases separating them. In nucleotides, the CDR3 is TGTGCCAGCTCTGGAAGGGGTTGGGAGCAGTACGTC. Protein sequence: CASSGRGWEQYV.

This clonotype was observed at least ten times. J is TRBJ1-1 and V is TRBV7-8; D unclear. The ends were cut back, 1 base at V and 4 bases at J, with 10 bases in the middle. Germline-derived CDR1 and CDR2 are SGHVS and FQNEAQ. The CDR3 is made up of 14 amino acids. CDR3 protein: CASSLGLGSTEAFF. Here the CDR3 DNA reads TGTGCCAGCAGCTTAGGACTCGGGAGCACTGAAGCTTTCTTT. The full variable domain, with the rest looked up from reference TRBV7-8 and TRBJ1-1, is GAGVSQSPRYKVAKRGQDVALRCDPISGHVSLFWYQQALGQGPEFLTYFQNEAQLDKSGLPSDRFFAERPEGSVSTLKIQRTQQEDSAVYLCASSLGLGSTEAFFGQGTRLTVV.

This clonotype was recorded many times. CDR3 region: CASSFLGRAGELFF. For the CDR3, the DNA is TGTGCCAGCAGCTTCCTGGGGAGAGCCGGGGAGCTGTTTTTT. The genes are TRBV7-8 and TRBJ2-2; possible D gene TRBD2, 5 bases. The CDR3 length is 14 residues. Trimming removed 3 bases from V and 6 bases from J, with 11 bases in between. CDR1 and CDR2 (germline): SGHVS, FQNEAQ. Filled out from reference TRBV7-8 and TRBJ2-2, the complete variable domain reads GAGVSQSPRYKVAKRGQDVALRCDPISGHVSLFWYQQALGQGPEFLTYFQNEAQLDKSGLPSDRFFAERPEGSVSTLKIQRTQQEDSAVYLCASSFLGRAGELFFGEGSRLTVL.

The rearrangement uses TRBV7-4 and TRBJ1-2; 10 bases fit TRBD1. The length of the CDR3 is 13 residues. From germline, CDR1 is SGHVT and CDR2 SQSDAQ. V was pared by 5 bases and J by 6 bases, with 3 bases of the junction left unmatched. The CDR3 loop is CASSRQGAHGYTF. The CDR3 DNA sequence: TGTGCCAGCAGCCGACAGGGGGCGCATGGCTACACCTTC.